This T cell receptor beta chain was observed in a study of control samples from healthy donors and cancer patients. The method was immunoSEQ multiplex PCR; TCRdb's version includes in-frame clones alone and lacks a portion of them. The sample comprises 98,000 or so clones, approximately 84% of which are singletons, and approximately 7% rests with the top ten. The length of the CDR3 is 14 residues. From germline, CDR1 is SGHRS and CDR2 YFSETQ. The V and J ends lost 0 bases and 8 bases, in that order; junction bases with no gene match: 7. The receptor comes from a man younger than 35 in good health. The genes are TRBV5-1 and TRBJ1-1, with TRBD1 matching over 7 bases. The sequenced sample consisted of blood. CDR3 coding DNA: TGCGCCAGCAGCTTGGCGGTGACACAGGGGGAAGCTTTCTTT. Translating gives CASSLAVTQGEAFF.